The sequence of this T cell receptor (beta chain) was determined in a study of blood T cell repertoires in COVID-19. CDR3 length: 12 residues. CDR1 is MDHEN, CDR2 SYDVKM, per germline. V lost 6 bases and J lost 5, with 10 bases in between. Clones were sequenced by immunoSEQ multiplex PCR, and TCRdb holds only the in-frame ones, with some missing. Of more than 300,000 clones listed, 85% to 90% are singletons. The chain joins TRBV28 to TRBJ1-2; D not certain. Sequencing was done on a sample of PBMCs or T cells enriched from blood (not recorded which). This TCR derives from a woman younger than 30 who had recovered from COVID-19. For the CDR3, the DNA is TGTGCCAGCAGCTCAGATCAATATGGCTACACCTTC. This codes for CASSSDQYGYTF.